The 16 T cell receptor beta chains reported below all come from one sample, sequenced in a study of blood T cells in healthy people across ages. Then a second PCR, running roughly 6 to 12 cycles, was carried out with a sample-barcoded 5' primer and a J-beta primer mix. TCRdb called the 5' RACE reads again in MiXCR, with one record for every CDR3 protein. The profile covers hundreds of thousands of distinct CDR3 sequences, with 20% to 30% appearing a single time and over 2.5% taken by the ten largest. These data are also associated with another study on T cells of mothers and their children.

Material for sequencing was blood. The receptors come from a boy younger than 18 in good health.

The gene calls are TRBV12-3 or TRBV12-4 and TRBJ2-4; D possibly corresponds to TRBD1 (6 bases). The CDR3 length is 17 residues. Between the trimmed V and J ends, which lost 8 bases and 2 bases, there was a span of 22 bases. The CDR3 nucleotides read TGTGCCAGCGGACCGGGACACCCCGTGGGGCCCAAAAACATTCAGTACTTC. Translating it yields CASGPGHPVGPKNIQYF.

This clonotype has more than one count but fewer than ten. V and J are TRBV20-1 and TRBJ2-1; perhaps TRBD2 as D (6 bases). Germline CDR1 is DFQATT and CDR2 is SNEGSKA (reference sequence). This CDR3 has 14 residues. The V end was cut by 3 bases, the J end by 0 bases, with 9 bases between. This CDR3 reads CSAREGSSYNEQFF. The CDR3 DNA is TGCAGTGCTAGGGAGGGGAGCTCCTACAATGAGCAGTTCTTC.

The chain combines TRBV20-1 with TRBJ2-1; D uncertain. Germline CDR1 and CDR2: DFQATT and SNEGSKA (reference sequence). The CDR3 covers 17 residues. Between the trimmed V and J ends, which lost 4 bases and 0 bases, there was a span of 19 bases. The CDR3 here is CSATRYKRVPSYNEQFF. As DNA, the CDR3 is TGCAGTGCTACGAGGTATAAGCGCGTTCCCTCCTACAATGAGCAGTTCTTC.

This clonotype was observed a few times. J is TRBJ2-5 and V is TRBV7-9, with D perhaps TRBD1 (5 bases). Germline V gene lookup returns CDR1 SEHNR and CDR2 FQNEAQ (reference sequence). The CDR3 runs to 12 residues. The CDR3 bases are TGTGCGGCGGAGACAGTCGGACAGACCCAGTACTTC. This encodes CAAETVGQTQYF.

The V call is TRBV6-5, the J call TRBJ1-4, with D uncertain. Germline assignment: CDR1 MNHEY and CDR2 SVGAGI. The CDR3 extends over 16 amino acids. V was cut by 0 bases and J by 6 bases, with 14 bases left in between. The CDR3 here is CASSYSVASGYEKLFF. The CDR3 DNA sequence: TGTGCCAGCAGTTACTCGGTCGCATCGGGATATGAAAAACTGTTTTTT.

The chain links TRBV12-3 or TRBV12-4 to TRBJ1-5, with TRBD1 matching 9 bases. This CDR3 contains 17 residues. Unmatched junction bases numbered 8, after V lost 3 bases and J lost 2 bases. The CDR3 region is CASSFIRTGDRNQPQHF. The CDR3 region has the DNA TGTGCCAGCAGTTTTATCAGGACAGGGGACCGCAATCAGCCCCAGCATTTT.

This sequence joins TRBV20-1 and TRBJ1-2, with TRBD1 as a possible D gene (6 bases). Germline V gene data show CDR1 as DFQATT and CDR2 as SNEGSKA (reference sequence). Trimming left V 0 bases short and J 8 bases short, with 13 bases between. The CDR3 is made up of 13 amino acids. Here the CDR3 DNA reads TGCAGTGCTAGAGAAACAGGGTCAAGAGGCTACACCTTC. This codes for CSARETGSRGYTF.

The chain joins TRBV5-1 to TRBJ2-3; D call uncertain. The germline gives CDR1 SGHRS, CDR2 YFSETQ. The CDR3 is 15 residues long. Trimming stripped 0 bases from V and 1 base from J, with 9 bases between. The CDR3 here is CASSLGGFGTDTQYF. Here the CDR3 DNA reads TGCGCCAGCAGCTTGGGAGGTTTTGGCACAGATACGCAGTATTTT.

Only a few counts were recorded for this clonotype. The chain links TRBV7-2 to TRBJ2-1; D is perhaps TRBD1 (5 bases). Trimming stripped 3 bases from V and 6 bases from J, with 12 bases between. This CDR3 has 14 residues. The germline gives CDR1 SGHTA, CDR2 FQGNSA. This CDR3 is CASSFQGRANEQFF. The CDR3 DNA reads TGTGCCAGCAGCTTCCAGGGTAGGGCCAATGAGCAGTTCTTC.

This clonotype was observed a handful of times. The chain employs TRBV30 and TRBJ1-4, with TRBD1 identical over 8 bases. Germline V gene sequence: CDR1 GTSNPN, CDR2 SVGIG (reference sequence). The CDR3 loop spans 12 amino acids. Germline trimming cut 7 bases from V and 7 bases from J; bases unmatched to any gene: 5. The CDR3 sequence is CAYDRGGEKLFF. The CDR3 DNA is TGTGCCTACGACAGGGGAGGTGAAAAACTGTTTTTT.

This clonotype has a handful of counts. Sequence at one end of the junction differs from germline and may be a read error. The chain combines TRBV20-1 with TRBJ2-1, with 11 bases matching TRBD2. This CDR3 is 14 amino acids long. Germline CDR1 reads DFQATT; CDR2 reads SNEGSKA (reference sequence). CDR3 protein: CSARRLAGGNEQLF. CDR3 nucleotide sequence: TGCAGTGCTAGGAGGCTAGCGGGGGGCAATGAGCAGCTCTTC.

This clonotype was seen a few times. The gene calls are TRBV29-1 and TRBJ2-1; no reliable D call. The V gene's germline CDR1 is SQVTM and CDR2 ANQGSEA. V was cut by 7 bases and J by 7 bases, with 11 bases left in between. The CDR3 is 11 amino acids. The CDR3 protein is CSDWTGNEQFF. In DNA form, the CDR3 reads TGCAGCGACTGGACCGGGAATGAGCAGTTCTTC.

On this clonotype: A much larger clone lies a single base off, so this may be a read error. This sequence joins TRBV5-1 and TRBJ2-2; D not resolved. CDR3 length: 12 residues. Germline CDR1 SGHRS, CDR2 YFSETQ. CDR3 sequence reads: CASSFDTGELFF. For the CDR3, the DNA is TGTGCCAGCAGCTTTGACACCGGGGAGCTGTTTTTT.

The chain joins TRBV7-2 to TRBJ2-3, with D possibly TRBD2 on 5 matching bases. CDR1 is SGHTA and CDR2 is FQGNSA in the germline V gene. V shed 1 base and J shed 3 bases, with 14 bases lying between them. This CDR3 is 16 amino acids long. CDR3 in DNA: TGTGCCAGCAGCTTAGATCGGGGAACGGGTACAGATACGCAGTATTTT. As protein: CASSLDRGTGTDTQYF.

V usage is TRBV20-1 and J usage is TRBJ2-1, with 13 bases that match TRBD2. Germline trimming cut 5 bases from V and 8 bases from J; bases unmatched to any gene: 6. This CDR3 contains 14 residues. CDR1 DFQATT and CDR2 SNEGSKA come from the germline V gene (reference sequence). CDR3 in amino acids: CSALTSGGAYEQFF. CDR3 DNA: TGCAGTGCTCTTACTAGCGGGGGGGCATATGAGCAGTTCTTC.

The chain joins TRBV6-5 to TRBJ1-5; 8 positions agree with TRBD1. This CDR3 spans 14 amino acids. Germline-derived CDR1 and CDR2 are MNHEY and SVGAGI. V dropped 6 bases and J dropped 4; count of bases not matched to a gene: 5. CDR3 DNA sequence: TGTGCCAGCAGATTGACAGGGGCAAATCAGCCCCAGCATTTT. It is translated as CASRLTGANQPQHF.